Listed below are T cell receptor beta chains from one sample, sequenced in a study of blood T cell repertoires in COVID-19. The method was immunoSEQ multiplex PCR; TCRdb's version includes in-frame clones alone and lacks a portion of them. The data show about 160,000 clones, approximately 92% seen once. Sequenced input: peripheral blood. These receptor sequences come from a man younger than 40 with COVID-19, enrolled during active disease. CDR3s include the opening cysteine and the closing phenylalanine or tryptophan. The D gene is left open where the match is weak. Clone size is given for some rows only: seen once, a few or many times, or a class if the clone is expanded.

J gene	V gene	clone size	D gene	CDR3 protein	CDR3 DNA
TRBJ2-5	TRBV10-3	-	TRBD1	CAISPGQGSTQYF	TGTGCCATCAGCCCGGGACAGGGTTCGACCCAGTACTTC
TRBJ1-5	TRBV19	-	TRBD1	CASSPDRDPSPQHF	TGTGCCAGTAGCCCGGACAGGGATCCCTCCCCCCAGCATTTT
TRBJ2-3	TRBV3-1/TRBV3-2	-	TRBD2	CASSPWASGSTDTQYF	TGTGCCAGCAGCCCCTGGGCTAGCGGGAGCACAGATACGCAGTATTTT
TRBJ2-7	TRBV28	-	TRBD2	CASSYAGGPDEQYF	TGTGCCAGCAGTTACGCGGGAGGGCCGGACGAGCAGTACTTC
TRBJ1-5	TRBV6-5	-	-	CASSGQGLQPQHF	TGTGCCAGCAGCGGGCAGGGGCTTCAGCCCCAGCATTTT
TRBJ1-4	TRBV29-1	-	-	CSVNTDAEKLFF	TGCAGCGTTAACACAGATGCTGAAAAACTGTTTTTT
TRBJ2-5	TRBV7-3	-	-	CASSLGTGWETQYF	TGTGCCAGCAGCTTAGGAACAGGGTGGGAGACCCAGTACTTC
TRBJ1-6	TRBV18	-	-	CASSPIGSSYNSPLHF	TGTGCCAGCTCACCAATAGGGAGCTCCTATAATTCACCCCTCCACTTT
TRBJ2-5	TRBV5-4	-	TRBD1	CASSTTGEETQYF	TGTGCCAGCAGTACAACAGGGGAAGAGACCCAGTACTTC
TRBJ2-7	TRBV7-2	-	TRBD1	CASSLGPPGQGVYEQYF	TGTGCCAGCAGCTTAGGCCCCCCGGGACAGGGGGTATACGAGCAGTACTTC
TRBJ2-3	TRBV27	-	TRBD2	CASSFWAGVGTDTQYF	TGTGCCAGCAGTTTCTGGGCGGGAGTGGGCACAGATACGCAGTATTTT
TRBJ2-2	TRBV4-1	-	-	CASSQGTDLTGELFF	TGCGCCAGCAGCCAAGGGACAGATCTCACCGGGGAGCTGTTTTTT
TRBJ2-1	TRBV10-1	-	-	CATRRDSPPEQFF	TGCGCCACCAGAAGGGACTCCCCGCCTGAGCAGTTCTTC
TRBJ1-6	TRBV6-2/TRBV6-3	-	TRBD1	CASSSQGWYSPLHF	TGTGCCAGCAGTTCACAGGGGTGGTACTCACCCCTCCACTTT
TRBJ2-7	TRBV28	few	TRBD1	CASSFPGTDSYEQYF	TGTGCCAGCAGTTTCCCCGGGACAGATTCCTACGAGCAGTACTTC
TRBJ2-7	TRBV11-1	-	TRBD2	CASSLGLAGFYEQYF	TGTGCCAGCAGCCTCGGACTAGCGGGGTTCTACGAGCAGTACTTC
TRBJ2-1	TRBV19	-	-	CASTTWSYNEQFF	TGTGCCAGTACCACTTGGAGCTACAATGAGCAGTTCTTC
TRBJ2-2	TRBV30	once	-	CALNRVTGELFF	TGTGCCTTAAACAGGGTTACCGGGGAGCTGTTTTTT
TRBJ2-1	TRBV5-1	-	-	CASSLGRESSYNEQFF	TGCGCCAGCAGCTTAGGACGGGAGAGCTCCTACAATGAGCAGTTCTTC
TRBJ2-2	TRBV7-3	-	-	CASSIAGAGELFF	TGTGCCAGCAGCATCGCAGGGGCCGGGGAGCTGTTTTTT
TRBJ2-7	TRBV6-5	-	TRBD2	CASLSSGIYEQYF	TGTGCCAGCTTGTCTAGCGGAATCTACGAGCAGTACTTC
TRBJ1-3	TRBV7-2	-	-	CASSRDSSGNTIYF	TGTGCCAGCAGCAGAGACAGCTCTGGAAACACCATATATTTT
TRBJ2-1	TRBV7-3	-	TRBD2	CASSFGTSGGEQFF	TGTGCCAGCAGCTTCGGGACTAGCGGAGGTGAGCAGTTCTTC
TRBJ1-2	TRBV19	-	-	CASTASPYHGYTF	TGTGCCAGTACCGCGTCTCCTTATCATGGCTACACCTTC
TRBJ1-6	TRBV10-3	-	TRBD1	CAISESGGQGASSPLHF	TGTGCCATCAGTGAGAGTGGGGGCCAGGGGGCCAGTTCACCCCTCCACTTT
TRBJ1-5	TRBV28	-	TRBD1	CASSSRDRINQPQHF	TGTGCCAGCAGTTCCCGGGACAGGATCAATCAGCCCCAGCATTTT
TRBJ2-7	TRBV10-3	once	-	CAITQGGSYEQYF	TGTGCCATCACTCAGGGGGGTTCCTACGAGCAGTACTTC
TRBJ1-4	TRBV18	-	-	CASSPGTSGANEKLFF	TGTGCCAGCTCACCAGGGACATCAGGAGCTAATGAAAAACTGTTTTTT
TRBJ1-5	TRBV7-9	once	-	CASSPEVVSPQHF	TGTGCCAGCAGCCCTGAGGTTGTTTCGCCCCAGCATTTT
TRBJ1-2	TRBV9	once	TRBD1	CASSPGQGSYGYTF	TGTGCCAGCAGCCCAGGACAGGGATCCTATGGCTACACCTTC
TRBJ2-1	TRBV24-1	-	-	CATSDLRRTYNEQFF	TGTGCCACCAGTGATTTGAGGCGGACCTACAATGAGCAGTTCTTC
TRBJ1-3	TRBV6-2/TRBV6-3	-	-	CASSSTTAGNTIYF	TGTGCCAGCAGTTCCACGACAGCTGGAAACACCATATATTTT
TRBJ2-2	TRBV6-2/TRBV6-3	-	TRBD2	CASSRPGLNTGELFF	TGTGCCAGCAGTCGCCCGGGACTAAACACCGGGGAGCTGTTTTTT
TRBJ1-2	TRBV29-1	few	-	CSVNQGTYGYTF	TGCAGCGTTAATCAGGGTACCTATGGCTACACCTTC
TRBJ2-1	TRBV12-5	-	-	CASGKGLGSYNEQFF	TGTGCTAGTGGGAAGGGACTGGGTTCCTACAATGAGCAGTTCTTC
TRBJ1-1	TRBV28	once	TRBD1	CASSTDRGRAFF	TGTGCCAGCAGTACTGACAGGGGGCGAGCTTTCTTT
TRBJ2-3	TRBV18	few	-	CASSTSTDTQYF	TGTGCCAGCTCAACTAGCACAGATACGCAGTATTTT
TRBJ2-5	TRBV7-2	-	TRBD2	CASNPGGAVQTQYF	TGTGCCAGCAACCCGGGGGGGGCGGTTCAGACCCAGTACTTC
TRBJ1-2	TRBV6-5	-	TRBD1	CASSSQGLAGYTF	TGTGCCAGCAGTTCACAGGGGCTGGCTGGCTACACCTTC
TRBJ1-1	TRBV28	-	TRBD1	CASSEPTGEKSFF	TGTGCCAGCAGCGAACCCACAGGGGAGAAATCTTTCTTT
TRBJ1-1	TRBV19	-	-	CASKRERSGNTEAFF	TGTGCCAGTAAGAGGGAGCGGTCGGGGAACACTGAAGCTTTCTTT
TRBJ1-1	TRBV27	-	TRBD1	CASHDRGPNTEAFF	TGTGCCAGTCACGACAGGGGGCCGAACACTGAAGCTTTCTTT
TRBJ2-7	TRBV7-2	-	-	CASSLGGVYYEQYF	TGTGCCAGCAGCTTAGGGGGGGTCTACTACGAGCAGTACTTC
TRBJ1-5	TRBV28	-	TRBD1	CASSPDHGQGGSNQPQHF	TGTGCCAGCAGTCCTGATCATGGACAGGGGGGTAGCAATCAGCCCCAGCATTTT
TRBJ2-7	TRBV11-3	-	-	CASSLLGGGAYEQYF	TGTGCCAGCAGCTTGTTAGGGGGAGGGGCCTACGAGCAGTACTTC
TRBJ1-1	TRBV18	-	-	CASSPGGKNTEAFF	TGTGCCAGCTCACCAGGGGGGAAGAACACTGAAGCTTTCTTT
TRBJ1-1	TRBV4-3	few	-	CASSHGAGVRGAFF	TGCGCCAGCAGCCACGGTGCGGGGGTCCGTGGAGCTTTCTTT
TRBJ2-1	TRBV19	-	-	CASSIARWRSNEQFF	TGTGCCAGTAGTATAGCAAGATGGAGATCTAATGAGCAGTTCTTC
TRBJ1-5	TRBV7-9	-	-	CASSPGQNQPQHF	TGTGCCAGCAGCCCCGGACAGAATCAGCCCCAGCATTTT
TRBJ1-2	TRBV11-2	once	-	CASSIRRAVNYGYTF	TGTGCCAGCAGCATTAGGCGGGCAGTTAACTATGGCTACACCTTC
TRBJ2-1	TRBV19	once	-	CASSSLAAKNEQFF	TGTGCCAGTAGTAGTCTAGCTGCCAAGAATGAGCAGTTCTTC
TRBJ2-1	TRBV14	few	-	CASSLRLDSSYNEQFF	TGTGCCAGCAGCCTCCGACTAGATAGCTCCTACAATGAGCAGTTCTTC
TRBJ2-7	TRBV5-4	-	TRBD2	CASSSGTSTHEQYF	TGTGCCAGCAGCTCCGGGACTAGTACCCACGAGCAGTACTTC